This TCR beta chain was sequenced for a study of shared clonotypes between healthy human individuals. Study observations and caveats: Clonotype sharing across donors was expected to vary with sequencing depth.

The ends were cut back, 6 bases at V and 0 bases at J, with 12 bases in the middle. Germline CDR1 is MNHNS and CDR2 is SASEGT. CDR3 size: 15 residues. Roughly 99 million PBMCs were counted before genomic DNA extraction. Execution of the assay was at deep level. Around 30,000 T cell genomes, or roughly 320 ng DNA, went into unsorted PBMC replicate PCRs. Libraries were prepared by immunoSEQ multiplex PCR; TCRdb keeps only in-frame clonotypes and omits some of them. The sample comprises about 510,000 clones, around 74% of which are singletons, and 13% rests with the top ten. Note on this clone: What it recognizes is unknown.

The sequencing sample was made of PBMCs. The rearrangement uses TRBV6-1 and TRBJ1-5; the D gene is possibly TRBD1 (5 bases). This clonotype was obtained from a woman in her forties in good health. Some clones in this sample may be carry-over from other donors' samples. The CDR3 is CASRRGHDSNQPQHF. For the CDR3, the DNA is TGTGCCAGCAGGAGAGGACACGATAGCAATCAGCCCCAGCATTTT.